This TCR beta chain emerged from a study of blood T cell repertoires in COVID-19. Study-level information: Samples representing acute and convalescent COVID-19 were sourced from the United States, Italy and Spain.

This CDR3 is built from 16 residues. The junction had 8 bases not matched to a gene; V was cut back by 5 bases and J by 3 bases. Germline V CDR1 and CDR2: LGHNT, FRNRAP. Original handling: It was from reference gene primer amplification that nucleated cell counts were estimated. TCRdb's copy holds only in-frame clones and misses some; the assay was immunoSEQ multiplex PCR. V and J calls and clone size follow that table, whereas D and trimming were derived from the DNA. The sample comprises a few hundred thousand clones, about nine tenths of which are singletons, and over 9.5% rests with the top ten. Participants' own reports of clinical history determined their cohort assignment.

This chain links TRBV12-5 with TRBJ2-1; 9 bases line up with TRBD1. The origin of this receptor is a woman between 18 and 30 years old who had recovered from COVID-19. Material for sequencing was PBMCs or T cells enriched from blood (not recorded which). CDR3 sequence (DNA): TGTGCTAGTGGTACGAAAGGGACAGGGTTCTACAATGAGCAGTTCTTC. It encodes CASGTKGTGFYNEQFF.